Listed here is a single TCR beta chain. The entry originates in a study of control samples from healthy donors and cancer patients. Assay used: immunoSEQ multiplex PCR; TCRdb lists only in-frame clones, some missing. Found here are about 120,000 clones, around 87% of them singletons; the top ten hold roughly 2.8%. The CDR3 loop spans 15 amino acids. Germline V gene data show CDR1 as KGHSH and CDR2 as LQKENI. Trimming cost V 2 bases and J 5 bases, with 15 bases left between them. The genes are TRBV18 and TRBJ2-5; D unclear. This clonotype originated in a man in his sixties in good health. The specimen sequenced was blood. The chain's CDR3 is CASSPMAAVLETQYF. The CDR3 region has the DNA TGTGCCAGCTCACCAATGGCTGCCGTACTGGAGACCCAGTACTTC.